These 8 T cell receptor beta chains came from one sample sequenced in a study of blood T cell repertoires in COVID-19. Data came from immunoSEQ multiplex PCR; TCRdb stores just in-frame clones and leaves some out. The repertoire holds around 64,000 clones, with 86% as singletons. Sequences were obtained from peripheral blood. All receptors come from a man aged 30-40 years with acute or convalescent COVID-19.

The rearrangement uses TRBV6-5 and TRBJ2-1; 8 bases map to TRBD2. This CDR3 region has 16 residues. CDR1 is MNHEY, CDR2 SVGAGI, per germline. The V gene end was trimmed by 1 base and the J gene end by 2 bases; junction bases not matched to a gene: 4. The CDR3 reads CASSYLGAGAYNEQFF. In nucleotides, the CDR3 is TGTGCCAGCAGTTACTTAGGAGCGGGGGCCTACAATGAGCAGTTCTTC.

This chain joins TRBV4-1 and TRBJ1-2, with 10 bases fitting TRBD1. J gave up 5 bases and V 5 bases, and 8 bases lay outside the gene matches. The CDR3 has 15 amino acids. CDR1 and CDR2 from the germline V gene are MGHRA and YSYEKL. The CDR3 region is CASSSPGTGAYGYTF. Here the CDR3 DNA reads TGCGCCAGCAGCTCTCCCGGGACAGGGGCATATGGCTACACCTTC.

The J gene is TRBJ1-1, the V gene TRBV9; TRBD1 is a possible D gene (5 bases). The ends were cut back, 4 bases at V and 2 bases at J, with 21 bases in the middle. Germline CDR1 reads SGDLS; CDR2 reads YYNGEE. The CDR3 contains 17 residues. Written as DNA, the CDR3 is TGTGCCAGCAGCCCACCTCCTGCTGGGGGGGGAAACACTGAAGCTTTCTTT. Residues: CASSPPPAGGGNTEAFF.

This chain connects TRBV27 to TRBJ1-6; D gene ambiguous. The CDR3 consists of 14 residues. The germline V and J ends were trimmed by 0 bases and 10 bases, with 10 bases remaining between them. Germline V gene lookup returns CDR1 MNHEY and CDR2 SMNVEV (reference sequence). DNA of the CDR3: TGTGCCAGCAGTTTATCGAGCCGGGAATCACCCCTCCACTTT. Amino acid sequence: CASSLSSRESPLHF.

This chain uses TRBV3-1 (or the pseudogene TRBV3-2) with TRBJ2-5; 9 bases match TRBD2. The CDR3 spans 17 residues. Trimming cost V 1 base and J 5 bases; bases outside gene matches: 11. Germline V gene data show CDR1 as LGHDT and CDR2 as YNNKEL (reference sequence). The CDR3 DNA reads as TGTGCCAGCAGCCAAGCCCCCTGGGCGGGGGGGCCGGAGACCCAGTACTTC. Protein product: CASSQAPWAGGPETQYF.

The rearrangement joins TRBV6-5 to TRBJ1-2; D unresolved. Deletions cut 6 bases from V and 1 base from J, with 9 bases between. The CDR3 is 13 amino acids. Germline values: CDR1 MNHEY, CDR2 SVGAGI. The CDR3 bases are TGTGCCAGCAGAGACCTAGATAACTATGGCTACACCTTC. As protein: CASRDLDNYGYTF.

The rearrangement links TRBV7-9 to TRBJ1-2; weak D call: TRBD1 (5 bases). This CDR3 comprises 14 residues. V was trimmed by 2 bases and J by 6 bases, leaving 13 bases between them. Germline CDR1 and CDR2: SEHNR and FQNEAQ (reference sequence). The CDR3 here is CASSLRGQSDGYTF. The CDR3, as DNA: TGTGCCAGCAGCTTAAGGGGTCAGTCCGATGGCTACACCTTC.

The rearrangement uses TRBV19 and TRBJ1-5, with TRBD1 matching 7 bases. This CDR3 spans 17 amino acids. V lost 6 bases to trimming and J lost 4 bases; unmatched junction nucleotides: 15. CDR1 LNHDA and CDR2 SQIVND come from the germline V gene (reference sequence). CDR3 nucleotides: TGTGCCAGTAGCTTTTCGATGACCGGGACAGCTAATCAGCCCCAGCATTTT. This encodes CASSFSMTGTANQPQHF.